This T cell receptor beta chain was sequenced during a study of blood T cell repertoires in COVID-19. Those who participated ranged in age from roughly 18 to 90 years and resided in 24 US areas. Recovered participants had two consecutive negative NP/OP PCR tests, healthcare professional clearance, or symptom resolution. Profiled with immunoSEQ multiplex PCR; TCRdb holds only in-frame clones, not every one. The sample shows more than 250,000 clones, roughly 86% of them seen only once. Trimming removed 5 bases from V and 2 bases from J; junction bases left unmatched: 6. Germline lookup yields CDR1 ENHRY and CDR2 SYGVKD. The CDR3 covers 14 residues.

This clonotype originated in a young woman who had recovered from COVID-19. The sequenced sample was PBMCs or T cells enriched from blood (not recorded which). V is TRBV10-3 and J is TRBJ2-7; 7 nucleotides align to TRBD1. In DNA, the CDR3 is TGTGCCATCAGTTACAGGGGCGCCCCCTACGAGCAGTACTTC. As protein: CAISYRGAPYEQYF.